This TCR beta chain was observed in a study of T cell changes during pregnancy in multiple sclerosis. The V end was cut by 5 bases, the J end by 7 bases, with 14 bases between. The CDR3 has 13 amino acids. The germline V gene has CDR1 MNHNS and CDR2 SASEGT. Using immunoSEQ multiplex PCR, the repertoire was profiled, and TCRdb retains in-frame clones only, with some absent. This table has about 100,000 clones, around 90% appearing once. The sample here was peripheral blood, taken in the second trimester of pregnancy. The TCR sequence derives from a female donor with multiple sclerosis, enrolled in a pregnancy study. The V call is TRBV6-1, the J call TRBJ1-2, with a possible D match to TRBD1 (5 bases). DNA of the CDR3: TGTGCCAGCAGTATACGCAGCCAGGGTGGCTACACCTTC. Encoded protein: CASSIRSQGGYTF.